These 18 T cell receptor beta chains share one sample of origin, sequenced in a study of T cell responses to AZD1222 COVID-19 vaccine. Measured with immunoSEQ multiplex PCR; TCRdb has only the in-frame clones, and not every one. The data show fewer than 150,000 clones, with 84% seen just once and roughly 4% held by the top ten. The input for sequencing was peripheral blood, taken on day 0 of AZD1222 vaccination. The receptors here all came from an adult in good health.

The chain carries TRBV5-4 and TRBJ2-7; 7 nucleotides line up with TRBD1. With 0 bases clipped from V and 3 bases from J, the junction kept 3 bases outside the gene matches. CDR1 SGHNT and CDR2 YYREEE come from the germline V gene (reference sequence). This CDR3 is 14 amino acids long. The CDR3 sequence is CASSLDRGSYEQYF. CDR3 nucleotides: TGTGCCAGCAGCTTGGACAGGGGTAGCTACGAGCAGTACTTC.

The V and J genes are TRBV7-9 and TRBJ2-3; 10 nucleotides match TRBD1. The V gene's germline CDR1 is SEHNR and CDR2 FQNEAQ (reference sequence). Unmatched junction bases numbered 5, after V lost 5 bases and J lost 3 bases. The CDR3 loop spans 15 amino acids. The CDR3 DNA reads TGTGCCAGCAGCCGGACAGGGGGAGGTACAGATACGCAGTATTTT. The encoded protein is CASSRTGGGTDTQYF.

For the CDR3, the DNA is TGTGCCTGGAACCCAACCAGGGGAGGTTCACCCCTCCACTTT. Its translation is CAWNPTRGGSPLHF. The rearrangement links TRBV30 to TRBJ1-6, with D perhaps TRBD1 (6 bases). The CDR3 covers 14 residues. Germline V lookup: CDR1 GTSNPN, CDR2 SVGIG (reference sequence). V lost 4 bases to trimming and J lost 9 bases, with 16 bases between them. Filled out from reference TRBV30 and TRBJ1-6, the complete variable domain reads SQTIHQWPATLVQPVGSPLSLECTVEGTSNPNLYWYRQAAGRGLQLLFYSVGIGQISSEVPQNLSASRPQDRQFILSSKKLLLSDSGFYLCAWNPTRGGSPLHFGNGTRLTVT.

The chain uses TRBV7-8 and TRBJ1-2, with 7 nucleotides matching TRBD1. Germline CDR1 and CDR2: SGHVS and FQNEAQ. V lost 2 bases to trimming and J lost 4 bases; unmatched junction nucleotides: 10. The CDR3 has 16 amino acids. The CDR3 DNA reads as TGTGCCAGCAGCTTATTAAGTACAGGGGATCTCTATGGCTACACCTTC. Its translation is CASSLLSTGDLYGYTF.

This clone was observed a few times. The rearrangement uses TRBV28 and TRBJ2-7; D ambiguous. The V and J ends lost 3 bases and 1 base respectively, with 10 bases between them. In germline, CDR1 is MDHEN, CDR2 SYDVKM. This CDR3 spans 14 amino acids. The DNA for the CDR3 is TGTGCCAGCAGTTTCGACACTATGTCCTACGAGCAGTACTTC. This sequence encodes CASSFDTMSYEQYF.

V is TRBV20-1 and J is TRBJ1-5; D is perhaps TRBD1 (5 bases). The CDR3 has 17 amino acids. Trimming stripped 3 bases from V and 1 base from J, with 19 bases between. Germline V CDR1 and CDR2: DFQATT, SNEGSKA (reference sequence). The CDR3 reads CSASGPGQLRSNQPQHF. The DNA for the CDR3 is TGCAGTGCTAGTGGCCCGGGGCAGCTGAGGAGCAATCAGCCCCAGCATTTT.

The chain recombines TRBV5-1 with TRBJ2-5, with TRBD1 as a possible D gene (6 bases). CDR1 is SGHRS, CDR2 YFSETQ, per germline. Between the trimmed V and J ends, which lost 2 bases and 2 bases, there was a span of 10 bases. The CDR3 has 14 amino acids. CDR3 loop: CASSLLRGQETQYF. Written as DNA, the CDR3 is TGCGCCAGCAGCTTACTCAGGGGTCAAGAGACCCAGTACTTC.

The genes are TRBV2 and TRBJ1-1, with no clear D. V lost 6 bases, J lost 1 base, and 9 bases lay in between. The CDR3 loop spans 13 amino acids. Per the germline V gene, CDR1 is SNHLY and CDR2 is FYNNEI. The CDR3 reads CASRDQPNTEAFF. As DNA, the CDR3 is TGTGCCAGCAGAGATCAGCCGAACACTGAAGCTTTCTTT.

This clone was counted a single time. This rearrangement joins TRBV19 to TRBJ2-7; TRBD2 is a possible D gene (6 bases). V was cut by 8 bases and J by 0 bases, with 14 bases left in between. Germline loops: CDR1 LNHDA, CDR2 SQIVND (reference sequence). This CDR3 is built from 14 residues. The CDR3 DNA sequence: TGTGCCAGTTCCCGGGGGAGAGGCTCCTACGAGCAGTACTTC. Translation gives CASSRGRGSYEQYF. The complete variable domain, with remaining parts taken from reference TRBV19 and TRBJ2-7, reads DGGITQSPKYLFRKEGQNVTLSCEQNLNHDAMYWYRQDPGQGLRLIYYSQIVNDFQKGDIAEGYSVSREKKESFPLTVTSAQKNPTAFYLCASSRGRGSYEQYFGPGTRLTVT.

V usage is TRBV10-3 and J usage is TRBJ2-3; D gene uncertain. The V end was cut by 4 bases, the J end by 1 base, with 6 bases between. The CDR3 runs 13 residues. Germline values: CDR1 ENHRY, CDR2 SYGVKD. The CDR3 protein is CAISVQGTDTQYF. The CDR3 nucleotides are TGTGCCATCAGTGTACAAGGCACAGATACGCAGTATTTT.

This sequence joins TRBV27 and TRBJ1-6, with D possibly TRBD1 on 5 matching bases. The germline V gene encodes CDR1 MNHEY and CDR2 SMNVEV (reference sequence). The ends were cut back, 2 bases at V and 11 bases at J, with 10 bases in the middle. The CDR3 runs to 13 residues. The CDR3 is CASSLKGNTPLHF. In DNA form, the CDR3 reads TGTGCCAGCAGTTTAAAGGGGAATACACCCCTCCACTTT.

This chain links TRBV5-1 with TRBJ1-6; D ambiguous. V was trimmed by 4 bases and J by 9 bases, leaving 8 bases between them. The CDR3 totals 12 residues. The germline gives CDR1 SGHRS, CDR2 YFSETQ. The CDR3 DNA is TGCGCCAGCAGCGACGTTGGTTCACCCCTCCACTTT. Its translation: CASSDVGSPLHF.

The V and J genes are TRBV11-2 and TRBJ2-1; 8 bases agree with TRBD1. The V and J ends lost 5 bases and 4 bases, in that order; junction bases with no gene match: 7. CDR3 length equals 15 residues. Germline values: CDR1 SGHAT, CDR2 FQNNGV. The CDR3 DNA reads TGTGCCAGCAGCCCCAGACAGGGGCTTTACAATGAGCAGTTCTTC. The encoded protein is CASSPRQGLYNEQFF.

The chain has TRBV12-3 or TRBV12-4 and TRBJ1-4; D is unclear. This CDR3 has 13 residues. Deletions cut 5 bases from V and 8 bases from J, with 12 bases between. Written as DNA, the CDR3 is TGTGCCAGCAGTCTAGACACCGCCGAAAAACTGTTTTTT. Amino acids: CASSLDTAEKLFF.

The CDR3 sequence is CASSPYPGQGTEAFF. In DNA, the CDR3 is TGTGCCAGCAGCCCATACCCGGGACAGGGCACTGAAGCTTTCTTT. The V call is TRBV11-2, the J call TRBJ1-1; 9 bases map to TRBD1. Germline V gene sequence: CDR1 SGHAT, CDR2 FQNNGV. V was clipped by 5 bases and J by 4 bases; unmatched bases: 8. This CDR3 contains 15 residues.

The CDR3, as DNA: TGTGCCAGCAGTGGAGGGACAGCCTATGGCCTCAAGTCCCTCCACTTT. This translates into CASSGGTAYGLKSLHF. The chain is built from TRBV6-1 and TRBJ1-6, with 7 positions matching TRBD1. The V gene end was trimmed by 4 bases and the J gene end by 14 bases; junction bases not matched to a gene: 17. The CDR3 length is 16 residues. The germline CDR1 and CDR2 sequences are MNHNS and SASEGT.

The rearrangement links TRBV24-1 to TRBJ2-3, with 8 bases that match TRBD1. CDR3 length: 15 residues. Germline assignment: CDR1 KGHDR and CDR2 SFDVKD. V shed 3 bases and J 4 bases; nucleotides not matched to a gene: 5. The CDR3 spells CATSDRQGLADTQYF. CDR3 sequence (DNA): TGTGCCACCAGTGATCGACAGGGGTTGGCAGATACGCAGTATTTT.

The chain is built from TRBV3-1 (or the pseudogene TRBV3-2) and TRBJ1-3; the match to TRBD1 covers 8 bases. The CDR3 sequence is 14 residues long. In germline, CDR1 is LGHDT, CDR2 YNNKEL (reference sequence). V dropped 6 bases and J dropped 8; count of bases not matched to a gene: 9. Here the CDR3 reads CASSLTWTGHTIYF. CDR3 nucleotide sequence: TGTGCCAGCAGTCTGACCTGGACAGGGCACACCATATATTTT.